This is a list of T cell receptor beta chains from one sample in a study of shared clonotypes between healthy human individuals. Only in-frame clones appear in the TCRdb table, and some are missing; sequencing was by immunoSEQ multiplex PCR. The sample consists of about 1,500,000 clones, around 95% of them appearing once. Sequenced input: naive CD4+ T cells sorted from blood. These receptors were taken from a man aged 30 to 45 in good health. Both conserved end residues are part of each CDR3. A D gene is named only where the DNA matches it firmly. Rows give clone size only sometimes, using once, few, many, or a class for an expanded clone.

. | TRBJ2-2 | TRBV6-5 | . | CASSRGGLGGELFF | TGTGCCAGCAGTCGAGGGGGTTTGGGCGGGGAGCTGTTTTTT
. | TRBJ1-4 | TRBV29-1 | once | CSAQAGEKLFF | TGCAGCGCCCAAGCCGGGGAAAAACTGTTTTTT
TRBD1 | TRBJ2-7 | TRBV23-1 | . | CASSQPGTAALQGWDRTYEQYF | TGCGCCAGCAGTCAGCCGGGGACAGCAGCCCTACAGGGGTGGGATAGGACCTACGAGCAGTACTTC
. | TRBJ2-3 | TRBV2 | . | CASSDLSTDTQYF | TGTGCCAGCAGTGACCTCAGCACAGATACGCAGTATTTT
. | TRBJ1-1 | TRBV2 | . | CASSVEENTEAFF | TGTGCCAGCAGTGTGGAAGAGAACACTGAAGCTTTCTTT
. | TRBJ1-1 | TRBV29-1 | . | CSVALGVNTEAFF | TGCAGCGTTGCTCTGGGCGTGAACACTGAAGCTTTCTTT
. | TRBJ2-7 | TRBV7-3 | . | CASRSHPLATEQYF | TGTGCCAGCAGATCACACCCCCTAGCGACCGAGCAGTACTTC
. | TRBJ2-7 | TRBV28 | . | CASSMSGLKGYEQYF | TGTGCCAGCAGTATGAGCGGGCTTAAGGGCTACGAGCAGTACTTC
TRBD1 | TRBJ1-2 | TRBV6-5 | . | CASSYLTGEANYGYTF | TGTGCCAGCAGTTACTTGACAGGGGAAGCTAACTATGGCTACACCTTC
TRBD2 | TRBJ2-7 | TRBV6-6 | . | CASSKAGRPPHEQYF | TGTGCCAGCAGTAAAGCGGGACGTCCCCCCCACGAGCAGTACTTC
. | TRBJ2-7 | TRBV5-4 | . | CASSSVGRTSYEQYF | TGTGCCAGCAGCTCTGTAGGCCGTACGTCCTACGAGCAGTACTTC
TRBD2 | TRBJ2-1 | TRBV9 | . | CASSGGAGSSYNEQFF | TGTGCCAGCAGCGGGGGAGCGGGAAGCTCCTACAATGAGCAGTTCTTC
. | TRBJ2-7 | TRBV19 | . | CASSAGLSYEQYF | TGTGCCAGTAGTGCGGGTCTTTCCTACGAGCAGTACTTC
. | TRBJ2-3 | TRBV11-2 | . | CASSLTGGPGTDTQYF | TGTGCCAGCAGCTTAACCGGGGGGCCTGGGACAGATACGCAGTATTTT
. | TRBJ1-5 | TRBV28 | . | CASTGLLKPQHF | TGTGCCAGCACCGGTTTATTGAAGCCCCAGCATTTT
. | TRBJ1-5 | TRBV7-8 | . | CASSLAGVQVYSNQPQHF | TGTGCCAGCAGCTTAGCGGGGGTGCAGGTATATAGCAATCAGCCCCAGCATTTT
. | TRBJ1-4 | TRBV9 | . | CASSVGDIDNEKLFF | TGTGCCAGCAGCGTAGGGGACATAGATAATGAAAAACTGTTTTTT
. | TRBJ2-2 | TRBV27 | . | CASSPPRREVYGELFF | TGTGCCAGCAGTCCCCCCCGGAGAGAGGTTTACGGGGAGCTGTTTTTT
TRBD2 | TRBJ2-2 | TRBV6-5 | . | CASSYSFSGSGGELFF | TGTGCCAGCAGTTACTCCTTTAGCGGGAGTGGCGGGGAGCTGTTTTTT
. | TRBJ1-3 | TRBV19 | . | CATEGRYSGNTIYF | TGTGCCACAGAGGGACGGTACTCTGGAAACACCATATATTTT
. | TRBJ2-5 | TRBV7-9 | . | CASSKRPPGEETQYF | TGTGCCAGCAGCAAACGACCCCCCGGGGAAGAGACCCAGTACTTC
TRBD2 | TRBJ2-1 | TRBV10-3 | . | CAISEFAGAYNEQFF | TGTGCCATCAGTGAATTTGCGGGAGCCTACAATGAGCAGTTCTTC
TRBD2 | TRBJ2-7 | TRBV30 | . | CAWSGGGAGLYEQYF | TGTGCCTGGAGTGGGGGGGGTGCGGGTCTCTACGAGCAGTACTTC
. | TRBJ1-5 | TRBV19 | . | CASSIVPDSRQPQHF | TGTGCCAGTAGTATAGTCCCGGACAGTAGACAGCCCCAGCATTTT
. | TRBJ1-4 | TRBV15 | . | CATSRDRGDLEKLFF | TGTGCCACCAGCAGAGACCGAGGGGATTTGGAAAAACTGTTTTTT
TRBD1 | TRBJ1-3 | TRBV5-4 | . | CASSSGQPIPGNTIYF | TGTGCCAGCAGCTCGGGACAGCCGATACCTGGAAACACCATATATTTT
TRBD2 | TRBJ2-7 | TRBV9 | . | CASSVTAGSTSGRKNEQYF | TGTGCCAGCAGCGTTACCGCCGGATCAACTAGCGGGAGGAAAAACGAGCAGTACTTC
. | TRBJ2-3 | TRBV13 | once | CASSLEPLGGLRDTQYF | TGTGCCAGCAGCTTAGAACCCCTTGGGGGTTTACGAGATACGCAGTATTTT
. | TRBJ2-5 | TRBV28 | . | CASSLWGVVGETQYF | TGTGCCAGCAGCCTTTGGGGGGTGGTTGGTGAGACCCAGTACTTC
. | TRBJ2-5 | TRBV18 | . | CATTREPQETQYF | TGTGCCACTACCCGGGAGCCTCAAGAGACCCAGTACTTC
. | TRBJ2-7 | TRBV28 | . | CASREGHLPSYEQYF | TGTGCCAGCAGAGAAGGACATCTCCCTTCCTACGAGCAGTACTTC
. | TRBJ2-5 | TRBV5-5 | . | CASSLVGGETQYF | TGTGCCAGCAGCTTGGTGGGGGGTGAGACCCAGTACTTC
. | TRBJ1-5 | TRBV15 | . | CATSSRSNQPQHF | TGTGCCACCAGCAGTCGTAGCAATCAGCCCCAGCATTTT
. | TRBJ2-3 | TRBV4-3 | . | CASSQEYSYTQYF | TGCGCCAGCAGCCAAGAGTACTCGTATACGCAGTATTTT